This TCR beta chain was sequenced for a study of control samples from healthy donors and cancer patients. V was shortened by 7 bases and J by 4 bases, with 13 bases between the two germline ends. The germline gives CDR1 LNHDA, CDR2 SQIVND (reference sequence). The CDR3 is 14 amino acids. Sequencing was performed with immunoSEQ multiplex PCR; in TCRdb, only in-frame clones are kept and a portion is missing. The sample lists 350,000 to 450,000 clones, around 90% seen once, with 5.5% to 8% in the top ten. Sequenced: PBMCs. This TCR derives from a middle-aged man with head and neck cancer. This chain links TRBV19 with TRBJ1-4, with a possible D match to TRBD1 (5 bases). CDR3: CASNPGRSNEKLFF. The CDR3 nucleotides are TGTGCCAGTAACCCGGGACGGAGTAATGAAAAACTGTTTTTT.